The rows below give T cell receptor beta chains drawn from one sample of a study of T cell responses to AZD1222 COVID-19 vaccine. Sequencing was performed with immunoSEQ multiplex PCR; in TCRdb, only in-frame clones are kept and a portion is missing. Of 99,000 or so clones listed, 82% are singletons. The sample was peripheral blood, taken on day 0 of AZD1222 vaccination. These TCRs come from an adult in good health. CDR3s include the opening cysteine and the closing phenylalanine or tryptophan. Fields, in order: clone size, J gene, V gene, D gene, CDR3 protein, CDR3 DNA. D genes are given only for firm matches. Not every row has a clone size; where given, it reads once, few, many or a size class.

NA | TRBJ2-5 | TRBV2 | NA | CASREPLVRETQYF | TGTGCCAGCAGGGAGCCCTTAGTTCGGGAGACCCAGTACTTC
NA | TRBJ1-4 | TRBV18 | NA | CASSPQGRANEKLFF | TGTGCCAGCTCACCACAGGGGAGGGCAAATGAAAAACTGTTTTTT
many | TRBJ1-1 | TRBV30 | NA | CAWSEGSKGAFF | TGTGCCTGGAGCGAGGGGTCAAAAGGAGCTTTCTTT
NA | TRBJ2-1 | TRBV6-1 | NA | CASSGSAGILYNEQFF | TGTGCCAGCAGTGGCTCCGCGGGGATCCTCTACAATGAGCAGTTCTTC
NA | TRBJ2-1 | TRBV10-1 | TRBD2 | CASSGGLAGYNEQFF | TGCGCCAGCAGTGGGGGACTAGCGGGGTACAATGAGCAGTTCTTC
NA | TRBJ1-5 | TRBV27 | NA | CASSLRAGRDQPQHF | TGTGCCAGCAGTTTAAGGGCAGGCCGGGATCAGCCCCAGCATTTT
NA | TRBJ2-2 | TRBV4-1 | NA | CASSQFRGNTGELFF | TGCGCCAGCAGCCAATTCAGGGGGAACACCGGGGAGCTGTTTTTT
NA | TRBJ2-3 | TRBV7-9 | NA | CASSSGTRSFSTDTQYF | TGTGCCAGCAGTTCCGGGACAAGGAGTTTTAGCACAGATACGCAGTATTTT
NA | TRBJ2-7 | TRBV7-2 | NA | CASSSPGRGREQYF | TGTGCCAGCAGCTCCCCGGGGCGGGGGCGTGAGCAGTACTTC
NA | TRBJ2-3 | TRBV4-3 | NA | CASSLTSTDTQYF | TGCGCCAGCAGCCTAACTAGCACAGATACGCAGTATTTT
NA | TRBJ1-5 | TRBV6-6 | NA | CASSSDPVVQHF | TGTGCCAGCAGTTCCGATCCAGTAGTTCAGCATTTT
NA | TRBJ2-3 | TRBV5-6 | TRBD2 | CASSLESSGGATDTQYF | TGTGCCAGCAGCTTGGAAAGTAGCGGGGGGGCCACAGATACGCAGTATTTT
few | TRBJ2-7 | TRBV5-4 | NA | CASSLDSGYEQYF | TGTGCCAGCAGCTTGGACAGTGGGTACGAGCAGTACTTC
NA | TRBJ1-5 | TRBV19 | NA | CASSPKDIFRTWGNQPQHF | TGTGCCAGTAGTCCTAAAGACATATTTCGAACCTGGGGCAATCAGCCCCAGCATTTT
many | TRBJ1-4 | TRBV7-2 | NA | CASSPQGEKLFF | TGTGCCAGCAGCCCACAGGGTGAAAAACTGTTTTTT
once | TRBJ2-7 | TRBV7-2 | TRBD1 | CASSSGTVTDF | TGTGCCAGCAGCTCTGGGACAGTAACCGACTTC
NA | TRBJ2-3 | TRBV30 | TRBD2 | CAWSAAGSTDTQYF | TGTGCCTGGAGTGCAGCGGGAAGCACAGATACGCAGTATTTT
NA | TRBJ2-3 | TRBV7-2 | NA | CASSSPFRAGDTQYF | TGTGCCAGCAGCTCCCCCTTTCGTGCGGGAGATACGCAGTATTTT
NA | TRBJ1-4 | TRBV5-1 | NA | CASSTSGANEKLFF | TGCGCCAGCAGCACCTCGGGGGCTAATGAAAAACTGTTTTTT
few | TRBJ2-7 | TRBV6-2/TRBV6-3 | NA | CASSSAGTSHEQYF | TGTGCCAGCAGCTCCGCCGGGACTTCTCACGAGCAGTACTTC
once | TRBJ1-5 | TRBV18 | NA | CASSPLGNNQPQHF | TGTGCCAGCTCACCGTTGGGAAACAATCAGCCCCAGCATTTT
NA | TRBJ2-3 | TRBV3-1/TRBV3-2 | TRBD2 | CASSQVAGGRRDTQYF | TGTGCCAGCAGCCAAGTAGCGGGGGGGCGTAGAGATACGCAGTATTTT
NA | TRBJ2-2 | TRBV12-5 | TRBD1 | CASTGQGTTGELFF | TGTGCTAGTACGGGACAGGGGACCACCGGGGAGCTGTTTTTT
NA | TRBJ1-1 | TRBV5-1 | NA | CASSLSPGSNTEAFF | TGCGCCAGCAGCCTCTCCCCTGGTTCCAACACTGAAGCTTTCTTT
NA | TRBJ2-1 | TRBV4-3 | NA | CASSQGAGSYNEQFF | TGCGCCAGCAGCCAAGGGGCAGGGTCCTACAATGAGCAGTTCTTC
NA | TRBJ1-3 | TRBV4-3 | NA | CASSSGYSGNTIYF | TGCGCCAGCAGCTCGGGGTACTCTGGAAACACCATATATTTT
NA | TRBJ1-5 | TRBV6-6 | NA | CASSYSTGSGQPQHF | TGTGCCAGCAGTTACTCGACGGGCTCGGGTCAGCCCCAGCATTTT
NA | TRBJ2-2 | TRBV7-9 | NA | CASSPRRGQGELFF | TGTGCCAGCAGCCCAAGGCGGGGGCAGGGGGAGCTGTTTTTT
once | TRBJ1-2 | TRBV18 | NA | CASSPPGSGYTF | TGTGCCAGCTCACCACCGGGGAGCGGCTACACCTTC
NA | TRBJ1-5 | TRBV28 | NA | CASSSRSRGNQPQHF | TGTGCCAGCAGTTCCCGGAGTCGCGGGAATCAGCCCCAGCATTTT
NA | TRBJ1-2 | TRBV19 | NA | CASSIPRGSAVDGYTF | TGTGCCAGTAGTATTCCTCGGGGCAGCGCGGTGGACGGCTACACCTTC
NA | TRBJ2-5 | TRBV5-6 | NA | CASSLYAYGNQETQYF | TGTGCCAGCAGCTTGTACGCATACGGGAATCAAGAGACCCAGTACTTC
NA | TRBJ1-2 | TRBV29-1 | NA | CSVEQSYYGYTF | TGCAGCGTTGAACAGTCCTACTATGGCTACACCTTC
NA | TRBJ1-5 | TRBV5-1 | NA | CASSLDGNQPQHF | TGCGCCAGCAGCTTGGACGGCAATCAGCCCCAGCATTTT
NA | TRBJ2-7 | TRBV29-1 | NA | CSVDKDYEQYF | TGCAGCGTTGACAAGGACTACGAGCAGTACTTC
once | TRBJ2-2 | TRBV9 | NA | CASSVGVNTGELFF | TGTGCCAGCAGCGTGGGGGTAAACACCGGGGAGCTGTTTTTT
NA | TRBJ1-2 | TRBV5-4 | NA | CASGVWPNYGYTF | TGTGCCAGCGGTGTGTGGCCCAACTATGGCTACACCTTC
NA | TRBJ2-5 | TRBV19 | TRBD1 | CASSLQGAQETQYF | TGTGCCAGTAGTCTCCAGGGGGCCCAAGAGACCCAGTACTTC
NA | TRBJ1-1 | TRBV12-3/TRBV12-4 | TRBD1 | CASSLQGDTEAFF | TGTGCCAGCAGTTTACAGGGGGACACTGAAGCTTTCTTT
NA | TRBJ2-7 | TRBV7-9 | NA | CASSFSEPSYEQYF | TGTGCCAGCAGCTTCAGTGAGCCCTCCTACGAGCAGTACTTC
NA | TRBJ2-2 | TRBV6-5 | NA | CASSSGVSGELFF | TGTGCCAGCAGTTCGGGGGTGTCCGGGGAGCTGTTTTTT
once | TRBJ1-1 | TRBV27 | NA | CASSLERRTEAFF | TGTGCCAGCAGTTTAGAGAGGAGGACTGAAGCTTTCTTT
NA | TRBJ1-5 | TRBV10-2 | NA | CASSGGLLGQPQHF | TGCGCCAGCAGTGGGGGGCTCCTCGGGCAGCCCCAGCATTTT